These 28 T cell receptor beta chains were sequenced from one sample in a study of beta chain features in type 1 diabetes (dated 2018 in TCRdb). The method was the immunoSEQ multiplex PCR assay. All of the isolated RNA was reverse transcribed with the High Capacity cDNA Reverse Transcription Kit, so expressed TCRB transcripts were sequenced. TCRdb obtained this table from immuneACCESS and retained in-frame rearrangements with V and J assigned. These tables miss some clones; where compared with another copy, unresolved V genes account for less than half of the shortfall, and the remainder is unexplained. Across this sample there are 350,000 to 450,000 clones, with over 12% seen only once. The top ten clonotypes cover roughly 0.019% of the sample. Sequenced sample: naive CD4+ T cells from blood. What the cell subset or site label conveys for this sample: true naive CD4+ T cells. The receptor set was obtained from a young woman in good health.

This clone has more than one count but fewer than ten. The J gene is TRBJ2-6, the V gene TRBV30; D may be TRBD1 (5 bases). The CDR3 is made up of 15 amino acids. Trimming removed 1 base at V and 1 base at J, with 8 bases between. The V gene's germline CDR1 is GTSNPN and CDR2 SVGIG (reference sequence). CDR3 in DNA: TGTGCCTGGAGTGGAGACAGTTCTGGGGCCAACGTCCTGACTTTC. Protein product: CAWSGDSSGANVLTF.

This clone was counted only a few times. This chain joins TRBV27 and TRBJ2-7; 15 bases match TRBD2. The J segment lost 0 bases and the V segment lost 5 bases, leaving 8 bases of the junction unmatched. The CDR3 extends over 18 amino acids. Germline V gene sequence: CDR1 MNHEY, CDR2 SMNVEV (reference sequence). CDR3 nucleotides: TGTGCCAGCAGTCTCGGGACTAGCGGGAGGCTTAGCTCCTACGAGCAGTACTTC. Its translation is CASSLGTSGRLSSYEQYF.

This clone was counted between two and nine times. This chain links TRBV28 with TRBJ2-2; 11 bases match TRBD2. CDR1 and CDR2 (germline): MDHEN, SYDVKM. Trimming cost V 5 bases and J 4 bases; bases outside gene matches: 6. The length of the CDR3 is 16 residues. The CDR3 region is CASSPGTSGRTGELFF. The DNA of the CDR3 is TGTGCCAGCAGTCCAGGGACTAGCGGACGCACCGGGGAGCTGTTTTTT.

This clone appeared a few times. The rearrangement links TRBV5-1 to TRBJ2-1; D remains unclear. V lost 2 bases and J 6 bases, leaving 9 bases between the germline ends. The CDR3 totals 13 residues. The germline CDR1 and CDR2 sequences are SGHRS and YFSETQ. CDR3 region: CASSFVTSNEQFF. The CDR3, as DNA: TGCGCCAGCAGCTTCGTTACTTCCAATGAGCAGTTCTTC.

The chain combines TRBV9 with TRBJ2-7; 7 bases fit TRBD1. V dropped 0 bases and J dropped 6; count of bases not matched to a gene: 6. This CDR3 spans 14 amino acids. Germline V lookup: CDR1 SGDLS, CDR2 YYNGEE. The CDR3 sequence: CASSVGIGGGEQYF. In DNA form, the CDR3 reads TGTGCCAGCAGCGTAGGAATAGGGGGCGGCGAGCAGTACTTC.

This clone was detected only a few times. CDR3 region: CASSQGLAETTDTQYF. The CDR3 nucleotides read TGCGCCAGCAGCCAAGGACTAGCGGAGACCACAGATACGCAGTATTTT. V usage is TRBV4-1 and J usage is TRBJ2-3; 9 nucleotides line up with TRBD2. V gave up 1 base and J gave up 2 bases; unmatched junction bases: 4. From germline, CDR1 is MGHRA and CDR2 YSYEKL. The CDR3 consists of 16 residues.

This clone has just a few counts. The chain recombines TRBV7-3 with TRBJ2-1; D not resolved. The germline V gene has CDR1 SGHTA and CDR2 FQGTGA. CDR3 length: 14 amino acids. V lost 3 bases to trimming and J lost 1 base, with 7 bases between them. In nucleotides, the CDR3 is TGTGCCAGCAGCTTTCAAGCTTCCTACAATGAGCAGTTCTTC. Encoded protein: CASSFQASYNEQFF.

V gene TRBV29-1 combines with J gene TRBJ1-1; possible D gene TRBD1, 6 bases. Per germline, CDR1 SQVTM and CDR2 ANQGSEA. This CDR3 comprises 12 residues. The ends were cut back, 5 bases at V and 2 bases at J, with 9 bases in the middle. The DNA for the CDR3 is TGCAGCGTTTACAGGGTAAACACTGAAGCTTTCTTT. This gives the protein CSVYRVNTEAFF.

This chain links TRBV15 with TRBJ2-5, with D tentatively TRBD1 (5 bases). V dropped 4 bases and J dropped 1 base, with 10 bases sitting between them. Germline values: CDR1 LNHNV, CDR2 YYDKDF (reference sequence). The CDR3 totals 14 residues. CDR3 coding DNA: TGTGCCACCAGCACTGGGGCCATCCAAGAGACCCAGTACTTC. Protein product: CATSTGAIQETQYF.

This clone appeared a few times. The genes are TRBV4-1 and TRBJ1-5; D not certain. Germline V gives CDR1 MGHRA, CDR2 YSYEKL. V lost 1 base, J lost 4 bases, and 11 bases lay in between. This CDR3 contains 15 residues. CDR3 coding DNA: TGCGCCAGCAGCCAAGGAGCCCTGATAAATCAGCCCCAGCATTTT. This codes for CASSQGALINQPQHF.

The rearrangement links TRBV28 to TRBJ2-5; possible D gene TRBD2, 6 bases. Germline assignment: CDR1 MDHEN and CDR2 SYDVKM. V gave up 1 base and J gave up 1 base, with 7 bases separating them. The CDR3 consists of 14 residues. The CDR3 protein is CASSLYGSQETQYF. The CDR3 coding sequence is TGTGCCAGCAGTTTATACGGGAGCCAAGAGACCCAGTACTTC. The whole variable domain, remainder taken from reference TRBV28 and TRBJ2-5, is DVKVTQSSRYLVKRTGEKVFLECVQDMDHENMFWYRQDPGLGLRLIYFSYDVKMKEKGDIPEGYSVSREKKERFSLILESASTNQTSMYLCASSLYGSQETQYFGPGTRLLVL.

This clone has only a few counts. V is TRBV9 and J is TRBJ2-1; 12 bases line up with TRBD2. CDR3 length: 19 residues. Germline CDR1 reads SGDLS; CDR2 reads YYNGEE. Trimming removed 1 base from V and 4 bases from J; junction bases left unmatched: 12. The CDR3 nucleotides are TGTGCCAGCAGCGTAAGATCCGGGACTAGCGGGTCAAATTACAATGAGCAGTTCTTC. It codes for CASSVRSGTSGSNYNEQFF.

This clone appeared a few times. V and J are TRBV14 and TRBJ2-3, with TRBD1 matching over 7 bases. Unmatched junction bases numbered 9, after V lost 0 bases and J lost 6 bases. Germline CDR1 reads SGHDN; CDR2 reads FVKESK. CDR3 length equals 16 residues. The CDR3 loop is CASSQEQDRRSDTQYF. Here the CDR3 DNA reads TGTGCCAGCAGCCAAGAACAGGACAGGCGTTCGGATACGCAGTATTTT.

This clone was counted only a few times. The chain is built from TRBV5-1 and TRBJ1-2; D gene unclear. This CDR3 region has 15 residues. Germline CDR1 and CDR2: SGHRS and YFSETQ. Trimming shortened V by 0 bases and J by 7 bases, and 16 bases separated the two germline ends. The DNA of the CDR3 is TGCGCCAGCAGCTTGGCCATTGGGGTAGGAGGTGGCTACACCTTC. Translated: CASSLAIGVGGGYTF.

The table lists this clone with a few counts. The chain has TRBV5-4 and TRBJ2-5, with 11 bases fitting TRBD1. The length of the CDR3 is 16 residues. CDR1 and CDR2 (germline): SGHNT, YYREEE (reference sequence). The V gene end was trimmed by 4 bases and the J gene end by 1 base; junction bases not matched to a gene: 6. The CDR3 sequence is CASSRAGTGGQETQYF. The CDR3 nucleotides are TGTGCCAGCAGCAGAGCCGGGACAGGGGGCCAAGAGACCCAGTACTTC.

This sequence joins TRBV28 and TRBJ1-2; 7 nucleotides match TRBD1. J lost 1 base, V lost 10 bases, and 6 bases had no gene match. The CDR3 has 13 residues. Germline CDR1 MDHEN, CDR2 SYDVKM. The DNA for the CDR3 is TGTGCCACCGGGGGACAGTTTAACTATGGCTACACCTTC. Protein product: CATGGQFNYGYTF.

The CDR3 coding sequence is TGTGCCAGCAGCTCCTCACGGTTAGATACGCAGTATTTT. It specifies CASSSSRLDTQYF. The chain carries TRBV7-2 and TRBJ2-3, with no clear D. The V and J ends lost 4 bases and 5 bases respectively, with 10 bases between them. CDR1 is SGHTA, CDR2 FQGNSA, per germline. The CDR3 totals 13 residues.

In this sample, this clone turned up a few times. This sequence joins TRBV9 and TRBJ2-2; 9 bases are a match to TRBD1. The germline gives CDR1 SGDLS, CDR2 YYNGEE. CDR3 size: 16 residues. Germline trimming cut 0 bases from V and 6 bases from J; bases unmatched to any gene: 6. CDR3 DNA sequence: TGTGCCAGCAGCGTAGTGGGGACAGGGTTGCCCGGGGAGCTGTTTTTT. Amino acid sequence: CASSVVGTGLPGELFF.

On this clone: This CDR3 is missing its conserved last phenylalanine or tryptophan, likely due to a read error. The DNA is left out, because the CDR3 cannot be placed on it with certainty; the CDR3 is given as TCRdb lists it. CDR3 protein: CASSLPSGAKDL. The V and J genes are TRBV28 and TRBJ1-3; the table's D call of TRBD1 was not tested on the DNA. Germline-derived CDR1 and CDR2 are MDHEN and SYDVKM. The CDR3 length equals 12 residues, ends included.

This clone turned up a few times. This chain links TRBV28 with TRBJ2-1; 8 bases are a match to TRBD1. The CDR3 is 15 residues long. J gave up 6 bases and V 5 bases, and 9 bases lay outside the gene matches. Germline values: CDR1 MDHEN, CDR2 SYDVKM. CDR3 sequence: CASSRPQGVGNEQFF. For the CDR3, the DNA is TGTGCCAGCAGTCGCCCACAGGGGGTGGGCAATGAGCAGTTCTTC.

This chain links TRBV18 with TRBJ2-7; 7 bases match TRBD1. This CDR3 contains 15 residues. Germline CDR1 KGHSH, CDR2 LQKENI. V shed 0 bases and J 5 bases; nucleotides not matched to a gene: 7. In DNA form, the CDR3 reads TGTGCCAGCTCACCACCATCCTGGGGGACAGACGAGCAGTACTTC. Translating it yields CASSPPSWGTDEQYF.

The chain joins TRBV5-1 to TRBJ2-1, with D maybe TRBD1 (6 bases). The ends were cut back, 1 base at V and 8 bases at J, with 16 bases in the middle. Germline V gives CDR1 SGHRS, CDR2 YFSETQ. The CDR3 covers 15 residues. CDR3 sequence (DNA): TGCGCCAGCAGCTTGTCGACCGGGACAAGGCATGAGCAGTTCTTC. Translating it yields CASSLSTGTRHEQFF.

This chain joins TRBV28 and TRBJ2-7; 7 bases line up with TRBD1. Germline CDR1 and CDR2: MDHEN and SYDVKM. With V trimmed by 11 bases and J by 0 bases, 4 bases remained unmatched. The CDR3 runs to 12 residues. This CDR3 reads CAVHRGSYEQYF. CDR3 bases: TGTGCCGTGCACAGGGGCTCCTACGAGCAGTACTTC.

This clone was detected a few times. V gene TRBV5-1 combines with J gene TRBJ2-1; 7 nucleotides agree with TRBD1. In germline, CDR1 is SGHRS, CDR2 YFSETQ. J lost 8 bases, V lost 4 bases, and 12 bases had no gene match. CDR3 size: 15 residues. CDR3 loop: CASSPGTARVDEQFF. The CDR3 DNA reads as TGCGCCAGCAGCCCTGGGACAGCCCGGGTGGATGAGCAGTTCTTC.

This clone was counted only a few times. This chain uses TRBV30 with TRBJ2-3, with a weak D call TRBD1 (5 bases). CDR3 size: 14 residues. Germline lookup yields CDR1 GTSNPN and CDR2 SVGIG (reference sequence). V dropped 0 bases and J dropped 6 bases, with 13 bases sitting between them. CDR3 residues: CAWSVGRRADTQYF. CDR3 in DNA: TGTGCCTGGAGTGTTGGCCGCAGGGCGGATACGCAGTATTTT.

In this sample, this clone turned up a few times. The chain carries TRBV18 and TRBJ1-5, with unresolved D. Per germline, CDR1 KGHSH and CDR2 LQKENI. V was trimmed by 0 bases and J by 9 bases, leaving 6 bases between them. The CDR3 contains 12 residues. The CDR3 nucleotides read TGTGCCAGCTCACCACCTCCGTCGCCCCAGCATTTT. Its protein is CASSPPPSPQHF.

The J gene is TRBJ2-5, the V gene TRBV25-1; D is unclear. The CDR3 is made up of 14 amino acids. Germline V gene lookup returns CDR1 MGHDK and CDR2 SYGVNS. V lost 6 bases, J lost 1 base, and 12 bases lay in between. The CDR3: CASSLVVVQETQYF. The DNA for the CDR3 is TGTGCCAGCAGCTTAGTAGTGGTCCAAGAGACCCAGTACTTC.

This clone was observed a few times. This rearrangement joins TRBV7-9 to TRBJ1-1; D remains unclear. V was pared by 6 bases and J by 1 base, with 18 bases between. The CDR3 contains 16 residues. Germline assignment: CDR1 SEHNR and CDR2 FQNEAQ (reference sequence). The CDR3 DNA follows: TGTGCCAGCAGTATCACTTCGGGGTACCCGAACACTGAAGCTTTCTTT. The encoded protein is CASSITSGYPNTEAFF. The full variable domain, in which reference TRBV7-9 and TRBJ1-1 provide the parts outside the CDR3, is DTGVSQNPRHKITKRGQNVTFRCDPISEHNRLYWYRQTLGQGPEFLTYFQNEAQLEKSRLLSDRFSAERPKGSFSTLEIQRTEQGDSAMYLCASSITSGYPNTEAFFGQGTRLTVV.